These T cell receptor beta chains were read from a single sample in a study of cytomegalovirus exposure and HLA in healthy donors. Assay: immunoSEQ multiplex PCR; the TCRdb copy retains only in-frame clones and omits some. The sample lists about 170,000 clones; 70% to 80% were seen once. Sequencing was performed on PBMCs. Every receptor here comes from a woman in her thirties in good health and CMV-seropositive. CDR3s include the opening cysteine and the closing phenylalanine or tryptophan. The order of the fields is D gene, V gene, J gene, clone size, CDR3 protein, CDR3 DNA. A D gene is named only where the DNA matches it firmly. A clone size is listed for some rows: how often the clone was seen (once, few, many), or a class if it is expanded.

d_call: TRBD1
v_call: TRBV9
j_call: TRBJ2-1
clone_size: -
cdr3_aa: CASSAKQGTGNEQFF
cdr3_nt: TGTGCCAGCAGCGCGAAACAGGGGACGGGCAATGAGCAGTTCTTC

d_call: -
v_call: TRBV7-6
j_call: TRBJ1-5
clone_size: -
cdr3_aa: CASSLGQDNQPQHF
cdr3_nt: TGTGCCAGCAGCTTGGGTCAGGACAATCAGCCCCAGCATTTT

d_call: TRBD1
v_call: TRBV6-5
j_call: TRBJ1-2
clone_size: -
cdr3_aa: CASSPQGAGGGYTF
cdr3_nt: TGTGCCAGCAGTCCTCAGGGGGCTGGGGGTGGCTACACCTTC

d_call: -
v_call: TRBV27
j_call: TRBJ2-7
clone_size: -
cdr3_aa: CASGASYEQYF
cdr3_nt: TGTGCCAGCGGGGCGAGTTACGAGCAGTACTTC

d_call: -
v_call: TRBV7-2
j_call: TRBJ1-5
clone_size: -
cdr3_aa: CASSPAREQPQHF
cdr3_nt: TGTGCCAGCAGCCCCGCAAGAGAGCAGCCCCAGCATTTT

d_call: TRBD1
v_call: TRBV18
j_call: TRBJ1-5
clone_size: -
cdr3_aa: CASSLSGGSNQPQHF
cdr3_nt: TGTGCCAGCTCCCTTTCAGGGGGTAGCAATCAGCCCCAGCATTTT

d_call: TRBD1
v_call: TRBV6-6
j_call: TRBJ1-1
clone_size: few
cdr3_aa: CASSYLPTGISTEAFF
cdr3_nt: TGTGCCAGCAGTTACCTCCCGACAGGGATAAGCACTGAAGCTTTCTTT

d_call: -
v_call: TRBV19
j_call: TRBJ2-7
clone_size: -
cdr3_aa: CASSIKVGGQSEQYF
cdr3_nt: TGTGCCAGTAGTATTAAGGTTGGGGGCCAGAGCGAGCAGTACTTC

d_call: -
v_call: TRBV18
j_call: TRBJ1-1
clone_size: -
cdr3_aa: CASSQQGMTTEAFF
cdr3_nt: TGTGCCAGCTCACAACAGGGAATGACCACTGAAGCTTTCTTT

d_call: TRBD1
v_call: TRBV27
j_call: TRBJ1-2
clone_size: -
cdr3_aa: CASSSLTGAGYTF
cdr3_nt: TGTGCCAGCAGTTCTCTTACAGGGGCCGGCTACACCTTC

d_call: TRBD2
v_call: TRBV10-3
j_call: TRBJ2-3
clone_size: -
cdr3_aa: CAISSPTSGRGDTQYF
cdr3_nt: TGTGCCATCAGCTCCCCGACTAGCGGGAGGGGAGATACGCAGTATTTT

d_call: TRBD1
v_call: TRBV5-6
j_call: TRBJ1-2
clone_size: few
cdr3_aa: CASSPRQGLRYGYTF
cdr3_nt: TGTGCCAGCAGCCCTCGACAGGGATTACGCTATGGCTACACCTTC

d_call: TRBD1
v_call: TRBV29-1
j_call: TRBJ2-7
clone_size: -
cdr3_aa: CSVGAAGGTYEQYF
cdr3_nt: TGCAGCGTTGGAGCGGCAGGGGGCACATACGAGCAGTACTTC

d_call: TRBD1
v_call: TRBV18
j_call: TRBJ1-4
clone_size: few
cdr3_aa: CASSPQTRGEKLFF
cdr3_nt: TGTGCCAGCTCGCCGCAAACCAGGGGGGAAAAACTGTTTTTT

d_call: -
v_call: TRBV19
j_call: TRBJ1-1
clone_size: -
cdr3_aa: CASRPGQSMNTEAFF
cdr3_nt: TGTGCCAGTAGGCCCGGACAGTCGATGAACACTGAAGCTTTCTTT

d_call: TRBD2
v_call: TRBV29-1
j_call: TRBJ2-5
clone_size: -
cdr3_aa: CSVDRLARETQYF
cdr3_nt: TGCAGCGTTGATCGACTAGCGCGGGAGACCCAGTACTTC

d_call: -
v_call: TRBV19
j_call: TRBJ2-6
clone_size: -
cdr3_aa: CASSRLASGANVLTF
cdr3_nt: TGTGCCAGTAGCCGACTGGCCTCTGGGGCCAACGTCCTGACTTTC

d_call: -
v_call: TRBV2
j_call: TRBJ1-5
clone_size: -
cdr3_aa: CASSWETPGLSNQPQHF
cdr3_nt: TGTGCCAGCAGTTGGGAGACGCCAGGTTTGAGCAATCAGCCCCAGCATTTT

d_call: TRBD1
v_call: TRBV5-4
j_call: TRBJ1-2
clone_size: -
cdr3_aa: CASSLAGGTGFPRGYTF
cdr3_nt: TGTGCCAGCAGCTTGGCCGGGGGGACAGGGTTTCCGCGTGGCTACACCTTC

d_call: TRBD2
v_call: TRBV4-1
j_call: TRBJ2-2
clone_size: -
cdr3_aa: CASSQFAGGNTGELFF
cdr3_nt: TGCGCCAGCAGCCAATTTGCGGGAGGTAACACCGGGGAGCTGTTTTTT

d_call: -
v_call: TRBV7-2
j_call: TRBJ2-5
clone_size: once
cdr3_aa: CASSLFGGLQETQYF
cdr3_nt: TGTGCCAGCAGCTTATTCGGGGGGCTCCAAGAGACCCAGTACTTC

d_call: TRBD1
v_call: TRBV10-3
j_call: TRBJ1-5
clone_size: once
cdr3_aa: CAISGQGGQPQHF
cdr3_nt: TGTGCCATCAGCGGACAGGGTGGCCAGCCCCAGCATTTT

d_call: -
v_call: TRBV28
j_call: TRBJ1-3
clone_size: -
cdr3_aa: CASRTGGSGNTIYF
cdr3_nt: TGTGCCAGCAGGACCGGGGGTTCTGGAAACACCATATATTTT

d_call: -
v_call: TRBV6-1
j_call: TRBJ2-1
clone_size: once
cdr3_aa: CASSAGSDEQFF
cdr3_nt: TGTGCCAGCAGTGCAGGTTCTGATGAGCAGTTCTTC

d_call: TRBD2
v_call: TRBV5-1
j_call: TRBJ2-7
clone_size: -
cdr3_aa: CASSLAQGLAGTNEQYF
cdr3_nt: TGCGCCAGCAGCTTGGCCCAGGGTCTAGCGGGGACCAACGAGCAGTACTTC

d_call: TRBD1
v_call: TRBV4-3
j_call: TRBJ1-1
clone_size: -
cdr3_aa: CASSQDRGGGWTEAFF
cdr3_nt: TGCGCCAGCAGCCAGGACCGAGGGGGCGGGTGGACTGAAGCTTTCTTT

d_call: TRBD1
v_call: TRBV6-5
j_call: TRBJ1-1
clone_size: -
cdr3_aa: CAGTDRGNTEAFF
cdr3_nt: TGTGCCGGCACCGACAGGGGGAACACTGAAGCTTTCTTT

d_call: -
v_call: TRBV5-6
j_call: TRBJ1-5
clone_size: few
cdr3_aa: CASSYNHQPQHF
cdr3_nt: TGTGCCAGCAGCTACAACCATCAGCCCCAGCATTTT

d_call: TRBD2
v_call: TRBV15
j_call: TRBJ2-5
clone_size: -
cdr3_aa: CATSSGDQGTSTHETQYF
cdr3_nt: TGTGCCACCAGCAGCGGGGACCAAGGGACTAGTACACATGAGACCCAGTACTTC

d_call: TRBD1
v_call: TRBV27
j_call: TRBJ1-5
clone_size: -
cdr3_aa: CASSSGTVSNQPQHF
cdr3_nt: TGTGCCAGCAGCTCCGGGACAGTTAGCAATCAGCCCCAGCATTTT

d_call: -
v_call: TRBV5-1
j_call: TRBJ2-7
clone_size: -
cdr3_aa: CASGEGEFNEQYF
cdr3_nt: TGCGCCAGCGGCGAAGGGGAATTCAACGAGCAGTACTTC

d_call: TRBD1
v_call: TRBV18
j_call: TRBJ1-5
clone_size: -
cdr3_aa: CASSPPQGAGQPQHF
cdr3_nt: TGTGCCAGCTCACCACCCCAGGGGGCAGGGCAGCCCCAGCATTTT

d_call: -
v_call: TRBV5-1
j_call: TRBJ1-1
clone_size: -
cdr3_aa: CASSPNRMNTEAFF
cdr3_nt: TGCGCCAGCAGCCCGAACAGAATGAACACTGAAGCTTTCTTT

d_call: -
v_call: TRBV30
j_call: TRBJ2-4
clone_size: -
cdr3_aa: CAWTPLPGVQKNIQYF
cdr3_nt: TGTGCCTGGACCCCACTTCCAGGGGTACAAAAAAACATTCAGTACTTC

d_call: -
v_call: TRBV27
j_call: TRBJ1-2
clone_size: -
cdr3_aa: CASGTRRGYTF
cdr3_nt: TGTGCCAGCGGGACAAGACGGGGCTACACCTTC

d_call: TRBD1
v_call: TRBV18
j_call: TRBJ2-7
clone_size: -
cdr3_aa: CASSLHRDRAYEQYF
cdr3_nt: TGTGCCAGCTCACTCCACCGGGACAGGGCCTACGAGCAGTACTTC

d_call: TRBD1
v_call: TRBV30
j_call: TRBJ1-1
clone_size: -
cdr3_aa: CAWSSGTGTTEAFF
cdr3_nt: TGTGCCTGGAGTTCCGGGACAGGGACCACTGAAGCTTTCTTT

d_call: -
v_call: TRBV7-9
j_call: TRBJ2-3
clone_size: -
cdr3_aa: CASSYSADTQYF
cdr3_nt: TGTGCCAGCAGCTACTCTGCAGATACGCAGTATTTT

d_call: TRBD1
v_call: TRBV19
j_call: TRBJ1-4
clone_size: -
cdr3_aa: CASSKDRVTNEKLFF
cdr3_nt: TGTGCCAGTAGTAAGGACAGGGTAACTAATGAAAAACTGTTTTTT

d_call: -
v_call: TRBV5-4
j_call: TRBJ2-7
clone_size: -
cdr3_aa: CASSLSGRSGDYEQYF
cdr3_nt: TGTGCCAGCAGCTTGTCGGGCAGGTCGGGGGACTACGAGCAGTACTTC

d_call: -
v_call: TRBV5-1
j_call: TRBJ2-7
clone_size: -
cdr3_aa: CASREDRTPTLEQYF
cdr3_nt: TGCGCCAGCAGAGAGGACAGAACCCCTACTCTCGAGCAGTACTTC

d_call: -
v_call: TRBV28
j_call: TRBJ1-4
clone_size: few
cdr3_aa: CASSSDLRGLFF
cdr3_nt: TGTGCCAGCAGTTCAGATCTAAGGGGCCTGTTTTTT

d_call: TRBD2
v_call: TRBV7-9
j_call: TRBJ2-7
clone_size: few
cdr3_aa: CASSFAPGLAGFRSYEQYF
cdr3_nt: TGTGCCAGCAGCTTCGCACCGGGACTAGCGGGTTTTCGCTCCTACGAGCAGTACTTC

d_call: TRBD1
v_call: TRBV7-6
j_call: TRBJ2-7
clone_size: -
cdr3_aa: CASSSGTGYEQYF
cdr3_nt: TGTGCCAGCAGCTCAGGGACAGGGTACGAGCAGTACTTC

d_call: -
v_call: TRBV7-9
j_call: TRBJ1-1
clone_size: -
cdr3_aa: CASSFMETEAFF
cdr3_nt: TGTGCCAGCAGCTTTATGGAGACTGAAGCTTTCTTT

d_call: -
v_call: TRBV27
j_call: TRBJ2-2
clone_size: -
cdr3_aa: CASSFKFHTGELFF
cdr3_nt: TGTGCCAGCAGTTTTAAATTCCACACCGGGGAGCTGTTTTTT

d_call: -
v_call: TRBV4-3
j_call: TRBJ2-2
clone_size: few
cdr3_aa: CASSQEWRNTGELFF
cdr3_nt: TGCGCCAGCAGCCAAGAGTGGAGAAACACCGGGGAGCTGTTTTTT

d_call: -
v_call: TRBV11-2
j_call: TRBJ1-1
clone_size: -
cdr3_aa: CASSFAGDAEAFF
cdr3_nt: TGTGCCAGCAGCTTTGCAGGGGACGCTGAAGCTTTCTTT

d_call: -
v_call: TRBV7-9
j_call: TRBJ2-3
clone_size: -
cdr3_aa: CASSPSSGSRTDTQYF
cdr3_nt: TGTGCCAGCAGCCCTTCGTCAGGTAGTCGTACAGATACGCAGTATTTT